Only one count was recorded for the clone carrying this T cell receptor beta chain. Sequencing used immunoSEQ multiplex PCR; TCRdb keeps in-frame clones, though not all of them. The sample holds over 200,000 clones; 88% are singletons and the top ten take over 2%. CDR1 is LGHDT, CDR2 YNNKEL, per germline (reference sequence). CDR3 length: 17 amino acids. Trimming stripped 4 bases from V and 0 bases from J, with 16 bases between. The data were obtained in a study of blood T cell repertoires in COVID-19. The source of this sequence is a woman aged 40 to 50 with acute COVID-19. Sequencing was done on a sample of PBMCs or T cells enriched from blood (not recorded which). The J gene is TRBJ2-1, the V gene TRBV3-1 (or the pseudogene TRBV3-2); tentative D call: TRBD2 (6 bases). As DNA, the CDR3 is TGTGCCAGCAGCCCCCGGGCGGGGAGGACCTCCTACAATGAGCAGTTCTTC. Its protein is CASSPRAGRTSYNEQFF.